These T cell receptor beta chains were read from a single sample in a study of cytomegalovirus exposure and HLA in healthy donors. Sequencing was performed with immunoSEQ multiplex PCR; in TCRdb, only in-frame clones are kept and a portion is missing. Of under 200,000 clones in the sample, about 81% were seen once. Material: PBMCs. All receptors come from a girl between 2 and 10 years old in good health and CMV-seropositive. The CDR3 runs from the conserved cysteine through the conserved F or W. A D gene is named only where the DNA matches it firmly. Expanded clones are given a class, and other clones once, few, many or no size at all.

>TRBJ2-3|.|TRBV7-6|.
TGTGCCAGCAGCTTATTTACGGGAATATCAGATACGCAGTATTTT
CASSLFTGISDTQYF
>TRBJ2-2|.|TRBV5-1|.
TGCGCCAGCAGCTTGGGGAGGTCGGACACCGGGGAGCTGTTTTTT
CASSLGRSDTGELFF
>TRBJ2-1|TRBD2|TRBV6-4|.
TGTGCCAGCAGTGAGTCCCTAGCGGGAGGGTACAATGAGCAGTTCTTC
CASSESLAGGYNEQFF
>TRBJ1-4|TRBD1|TRBV5-7|.
TGTGCCAGCAGCTTGAGGCCCAGGGGGCTCAATGAAAAACTGTTTTTT
CASSLRPRGLNEKLFF
>TRBJ1-2|.|TRBV7-9|.
TGTGCCAGCAGCTTACGGTCCATCACCTATGGCTACACCTTC
CASSLRSITYGYTF
>TRBJ2-3|.|TRBV4-2|.
TGTGCCAGCAGCCTCGGAGGGAACACAGATACGCAGTATTTT
CASSLGGNTDTQYF
>TRBJ2-5|.|TRBV5-6|.
TGTGCCAGCAGCTTGGCCCAACAGTACAAAGAGACCCAGTACTTC
CASSLAQQYKETQYF
>TRBJ2-5|.|TRBV4-1|.
TGCGCCAGCAGCCAAGTTGCGGACCAAGAGACCCAGTACTTC
CASSQVADQETQYF
>TRBJ1-1|.|TRBV7-8|.
TGTGCCAGCAGCCCAGGAAGCCCCACTGAAGCTTTCTTT
CASSPGSPTEAFF
>TRBJ1-1|TRBD1|TRBV29-1|.
TGCAGCTGCCTTGGGACAGGGATCACTGAAGCTTTCTTT
CSCLGTGITEAFF
>TRBJ2-3|.|TRBV5-4|.
TGTGCCAGCAGCAGCCGCCAGGGAGCCTCCCCCGGGGGAGATACGCAGTATTTT
CASSSRQGASPGGDTQYF
>TRBJ2-5|.|TRBV6-5|.
TGTGCCAGCAGTTACGAAACTATGGCAGCCCAAGAGACCCAGTACTTC
CASSYETMAAQETQYF
>TRBJ1-1|TRBD1|TRBV5-6|.
TGTGCCAGCAGCTGGGATACAGGGGGCCGCCCCGGGACTGAAGCTTTCTTT
CASSWDTGGRPGTEAFF
>TRBJ1-5|.|TRBV30|.
TGTGCCTGGAGTTCCAGGGGAGGCAATCAGCCCCAGCATTTT
CAWSSRGGNQPQHF
>TRBJ1-5|TRBD1|TRBV28|.
TGTGCCAGCAGTCGCCGGGACAGGGGCAATCAGCCCCAGCATTTT
CASSRRDRGNQPQHF
>TRBJ2-1|TRBD2|TRBV4-1|.
TGCGCCAGCAGGCCTCAGGGTAGCGGGAGAGGAAATGAGCAGTTCTTC
CASRPQGSGRGNEQFF
>TRBJ2-7|.|TRBV5-4|.
TGTGCCAGCAGCTCTACCCCGGGACTCCGGAGGGTTGACGAGCAGTACTTC
CASSSTPGLRRVDEQYF
>TRBJ2-2|.|TRBV14|.
TGTGCCAGCAGCCTCTCCCCCCAGGCCGGGGAGCTGTTTTTT
CASSLSPQAGELFF
>TRBJ2-1|TRBD2|TRBV5-6|.
TGTGCCAGCAGCGCAAGCGGGAGGGGGTACAATGAGCAGTTCTTC
CASSASGRGYNEQFF
>TRBJ2-1|TRBD2|TRBV2|few
TGTGCCAGCACCCTGGGGGGGGTTGAGCAGTTCTTC
CASTLGGVEQFF
>TRBJ2-1|.|TRBV9|.
TGTGCCAGCAGCGTAGACAACCCTTACAATGAGCAGTTCTTC
CASSVDNPYNEQFF
>TRBJ2-3|.|TRBV7-2|.
TGTGCCAGCAGCTCTTATACGGGAGCCACAGATACGCAGTATTTT
CASSSYTGATDTQYF
>TRBJ2-5|TRBD2|TRBV10-3|once
TGTGCCATCAGTGACCCAACGACTAGCGGGAGAGTGAAAGAGACCCAGTACTTC
CAISDPTTSGRVKETQYF
>TRBJ1-3|.|TRBV28|.
TGTGCCAGCAGTTTACGGTTGTCTGGAAACACCATATATTTT
CASSLRLSGNTIYF
>TRBJ1-1|.|TRBV30|.
TGTGCCTGGAGTGTATGGGAGGCGGAGAACACTGAAGCTTTCTTT
CAWSVWEAENTEAFF
>TRBJ2-6|.|TRBV30|.
TGTGCCTATGAGAGGGCTCCGGCTGGGGCCAACGTCCTGACTTTC
CAYERAPAGANVLTF
>TRBJ2-2|TRBD2|TRBV4-2|.
TGTGCCAGCAGCCAAGGGACTAGCGGGAGTAGTTCTGCCGGGGAGCTGTTTTTT
CASSQGTSGSSSAGELFF
>TRBJ2-4|.|TRBV13|.
TGTGCCAGCAGCTTAGGGGGGAGAGATACCCGGGACATTCAGTACTTC
CASSLGGRDTRDIQYF
>TRBJ2-3|TRBD2|TRBV10-3|.
TGTGCCATCAGTTCTAGCGGGAGGGCCCGTTGGGGCACAGATACGCAGTATTTT
CAISSSGRARWGTDTQYF
>TRBJ2-3|.|TRBV1|.
TGCACCAGCAGCCATCCCCCTCCCCGCGGCCGCACAGATACGCAGTATTTT
CTSSHPPPRGRTDTQYF
>TRBJ2-3|TRBD2|TRBV2|few
TGTGCCAGCACCGACCCGGTTACTAGCGGGAGGAGGGGCCATACGCAGTATTTT
CASTDPVTSGRRGHTQYF
>TRBJ2-5|.|TRBV18|.
TGTGCCAGCTCACCCACGGGAGAGGGAGAGACCCAGTACTTC
CASSPTGEGETQYF
>TRBJ1-4|.|TRBV4-1|few
TGCGCCAGCAGCCAAGGGGGAGGGAAACTGTTTTTT
CASSQGGGKLFF